The clone carrying this TCR beta chain was seen at least ten times. TCRdb reprocessed the 5' RACE reads via MiXCR and lists one record per CDR3 protein. This table has 25,000 to 35,000 distinct CDR3 sequences, about 16% appearing once. The CDR3 has 15 amino acids. Between the trimmed V and J ends, which lost 2 bases and 2 bases, there was a span of 12 bases. The germline V gene has CDR1 MNHEY and CDR2 SVGEGT. This sample stems from a study of neurological immune-mediated disorders. This receptor was taken from a man aged 70-80 years in good health. V usage is TRBV6-2 or TRBV6-3 and J usage is TRBJ2-5, with D perhaps TRBD2 (6 bases). Input material: PBMCs. CDR3 coding DNA: TGTGCCAGCAGTTACCCTTGGACTATACAAGAGACCCAGTACTTC. It specifies CASSYPWTIQETQYF.